This T cell receptor (beta chain) was sequenced in a study of cytomegalovirus exposure and HLA in healthy donors. Study findings and constraints: Investigators reported fewer than 200 TCR beta chains as tied to cytomegalovirus.

Primers included in the PCR were 60 Vbeta and 13 Jbeta primers. The table came from immunoSEQ multiplex PCR; TCRdb's copy has only in-frame clones and leaves some out. Seen here are some 150,000 clones, over 75% observed once, and the top ten hold 5% to 7%. This clone has a single count. Its target is not known. Germline CDR1 reads MDHEN; CDR2 reads SYDVKM. V was cut by 5 bases and J by 5 bases, with 12 bases left in between. The CDR3 is 13 residues long. Sequenced material: PBMCs. The chain couples TRBV28 to TRBJ1-1, with a possible D match to TRBD1 (5 bases). The TCR originated in a man aged 35 to 55 in good health and CMV-seropositive. In DNA, the CDR3 is TGTGCCAGCAGTCTCGACAGCAGGACTGAAGCTTTCTTT. Its protein product is CASSLDSRTEAFF.